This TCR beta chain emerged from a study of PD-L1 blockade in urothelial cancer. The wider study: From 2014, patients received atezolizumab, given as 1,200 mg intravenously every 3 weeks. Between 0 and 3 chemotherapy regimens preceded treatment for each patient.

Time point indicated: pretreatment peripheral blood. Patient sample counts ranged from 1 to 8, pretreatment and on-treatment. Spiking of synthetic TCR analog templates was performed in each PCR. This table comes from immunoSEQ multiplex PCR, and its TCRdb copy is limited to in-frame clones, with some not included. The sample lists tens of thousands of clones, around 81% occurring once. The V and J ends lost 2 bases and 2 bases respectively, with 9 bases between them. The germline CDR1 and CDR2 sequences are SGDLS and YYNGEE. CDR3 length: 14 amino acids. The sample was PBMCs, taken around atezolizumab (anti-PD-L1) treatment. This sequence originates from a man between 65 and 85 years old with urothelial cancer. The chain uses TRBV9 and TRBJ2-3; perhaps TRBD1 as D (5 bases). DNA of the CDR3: TGTGCCAGCAGCGTCAGCAGGGCCACAGATACGCAGTATTTT. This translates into CASSVSRATDTQYF.